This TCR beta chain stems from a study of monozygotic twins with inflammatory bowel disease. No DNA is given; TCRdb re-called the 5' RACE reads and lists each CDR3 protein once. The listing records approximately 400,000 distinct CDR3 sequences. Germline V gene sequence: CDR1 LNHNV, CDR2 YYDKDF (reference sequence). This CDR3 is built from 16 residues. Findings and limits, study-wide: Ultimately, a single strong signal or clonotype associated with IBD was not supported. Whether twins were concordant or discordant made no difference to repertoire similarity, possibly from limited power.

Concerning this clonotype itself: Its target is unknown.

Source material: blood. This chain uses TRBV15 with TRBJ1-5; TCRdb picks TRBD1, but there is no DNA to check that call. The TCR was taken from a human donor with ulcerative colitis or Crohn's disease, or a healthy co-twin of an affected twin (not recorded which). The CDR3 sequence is CATSRDGGGRDQPQHF.